This is a list of T cell receptor beta chains from one sample in a study of T cells in tuberculosis. Produced via immunoSEQ multiplex PCR; TCRdb's table is partial and in-frame only. Found here are about 33,000 clones, around 93% of them singletons; the top ten hold 6% to 8%. The specimen sequenced was PBMCs. These receptors were obtained from a donor aged 10-29 years with latent tuberculosis or without tuberculosis infection. Some clones in this sample may be carry-over from other donors' samples. Both conserved end residues are part of each CDR3. D genes are given only for firm matches. Size is stated for part of the rows, as once, few or many counts, or as a class when the clone is expanded.

V: TRBV15; J: TRBJ1-1; D: NA; size: NA; DNA: TGTGCCACCAGCAGAGGAGGGGGAAGGACCACTGAAGCTTTCTTT; CDR3: CATSRGGGRTTEAFF
V: TRBV28; J: TRBJ1-1; D: NA; size: NA; DNA: TGTGCCAGCAGTTTAATAGGGCGGGTTGAAAACACTGAAGCTTTCTTT; CDR3: CASSLIGRVENTEAFF
V: TRBV6-6; J: TRBJ2-1; D: NA; size: NA; DNA: TGTGCCAGCAGTTACTCGAGCCATGAGCAGTTCTTC; CDR3: CASSYSSHEQFF
V: TRBV6-6; J: TRBJ1-5; D: NA; size: NA; DNA: TGTGCCAGCAGCGAACAGGGCAGTCAGCCCCAGCATTTT; CDR3: CASSEQGSQPQHF
V: TRBV27; J: TRBJ1-3; D: NA; size: NA; DNA: TGTGCCAGCAGTCCAGGGGTTGCCGGAAACACCATATATTTT; CDR3: CASSPGVAGNTIYF
V: TRBV5-1; J: TRBJ1-2; D: TRBD1; size: NA; DNA: TGCGCCAGCAGCTTGGAGACAGGGTCGGGCTACACCTTC; CDR3: CASSLETGSGYTF
V: TRBV10-1; J: TRBJ2-7; D: NA; size: once; DNA: TGCGCCAGCAGTGAGCTACGGAGCTCCTACGAGCAGTACTTC; CDR3: CASSELRSSYEQYF
V: TRBV2; J: TRBJ2-1; D: NA; size: NA; DNA: TGTGCCAGCAGTGAACTAGCCTCCTACAATGAGCAGTTCTTC; CDR3: CASSELASYNEQFF
V: TRBV5-4; J: TRBJ2-3; D: NA; size: NA; DNA: TGTGCCAGCAGCTTGGGGCCTTTGGCAGATACGCAGTATTTT; CDR3: CASSLGPLADTQYF
V: TRBV5-4; J: TRBJ1-2; D: TRBD1; size: NA; DNA: TGTGCCAGCAGCCGATCGGGACAGGGAGCTAACTATGGCTACACCTTC; CDR3: CASSRSGQGANYGYTF
V: TRBV19; J: TRBJ1-1; D: NA; size: NA; DNA: TGTGCCAGTAGACGGACATCTGAAGCTTTCTTT; CDR3: CASRRTSEAFF
V: TRBV7-9; J: TRBJ2-1; D: TRBD2; size: NA; DNA: TGTGCCAGCAGCTTGGGACTAGCGGGGGCCTCCTACAATGAGCAGTTCTTC; CDR3: CASSLGLAGASYNEQFF
V: TRBV7-9; J: TRBJ2-1; D: TRBD2; size: NA; DNA: TGTGCCAGCAGCTCGACTAGCGGGGGGGCCTACAATGAGCAGTTCTTC; CDR3: CASSSTSGGAYNEQFF
V: TRBV10-1; J: TRBJ2-3; D: TRBD2; size: NA; DNA: TGCGCCAGCAGTCTGAATAGCGGGCGAAGCACAGATACGCAGTATTTT; CDR3: CASSLNSGRSTDTQYF
V: TRBV27; J: TRBJ2-1; D: NA; size: medium-sized; DNA: TGTGCCAGCAGCTCTGGGACCTGGGGGCACAATGAGCAGTTCTTC; CDR3: CASSSGTWGHNEQFF
V: TRBV30; J: TRBJ2-6; D: NA; size: few; DNA: TGTGCCTGGAGTGTCGGGGGACGACTCTCTGGGGCCAACGTCCTGACTTTC; CDR3: CAWSVGGRLSGANVLTF